The rows below give T cell receptor beta chains drawn from one sample of a study of cytomegalovirus exposure and HLA in healthy donors. Generated by immunoSEQ multiplex PCR, the TCRdb table keeps only in-frame clones and is missing some. The repertoire has about 150,000 clones, approximately 80% of them found once; the top ten carry 9.5% to 15%. Sequencing used PBMCs. These receptors were collected from a man younger than 40 in good health and CMV-seropositive. Each CDR3 is given with its conserved first and last residue. The D gene is left open where the match is weak. Clone size, where shown, is once, few, many, or a class for clones that have expanded.

TRBV27	NA	TRBJ2-1	NA	CASSLPPSTGTNEQFF	TGTGCCAGCAGTTTACCCCCCTCGACTGGAACCAATGAGCAGTTCTTC
TRBV5-6	NA	TRBJ1-5	once	CASSLGPGENQPQHF	TGTGCCAGCAGCTTGGGGCCAGGGGAAAATCAGCCCCAGCATTTT
TRBV28	NA	TRBJ1-3	NA	CASSLRGRPGNTIYF	TGTGCCAGCAGTTTACGAGGTCGACCTGGAAACACCATATATTTT
TRBV4-2	NA	TRBJ2-7	NA	CASSQDLWQEQYF	TGTGCCAGCAGCCAAGATTTATGGCAGGAGCAGTACTTC
TRBV19	NA	TRBJ2-5	few	CASSIVAPRGTQYF	TGTGCCAGTAGTATAGTGGCGCCTCGGGGGACCCAGTACTTC
TRBV10-3	NA	TRBJ1-2	NA	CAISESVTANYGYTF	TGTGCCATCAGTGAGTCGGTAACGGCTAACTATGGCTACACCTTC
TRBV29-1	TRBD1	TRBJ1-1	NA	CSVEGERDRIPNTEAFF	TGCAGCGTTGAAGGGGAGCGGGACAGGATTCCGAACACTGAAGCTTTCTTT
TRBV4-1	TRBD1	TRBJ2-7	NA	CASSQRTGGAYEQYF	TGCGCCAGCAGCCAAAGGACAGGGGGCGCATACGAGCAGTACTTC
TRBV10-1	TRBD1	TRBJ1-1	few	CASSEENRGLDEAFF	TGCGCCAGCAGTGAGGAGAACAGGGGGCTTGATGAAGCTTTCTTT
TRBV19	NA	TRBJ1-1	NA	CASTISTGRAEAFF	TGTGCCAGTACCATAAGTACCGGGAGAGCTGAAGCTTTCTTT
TRBV7-9	NA	TRBJ1-4	NA	CASSLVTQASGNEKLFF	TGTGCCAGCAGCTTAGTAACCCAGGCATCAGGGAATGAAAAACTGTTTTTT
TRBV6-1	TRBD1	TRBJ2-7	few	CASSPDRYEQYF	TGTGCCAGCAGTCCGGACAGGTACGAGCAGTACTTC
TRBV29-1	NA	TRBJ2-7	NA	CSVLPTDSYEQYF	TGCAGCGTCCTCCCGACAGACTCCTACGAGCAGTACTTC
TRBV7-6	TRBD1	TRBJ1-1	NA	CASSRQGNTEAFF	TGTGCCAGCAGCCGACAGGGTAATACTGAAGCTTTCTTT
TRBV6-1	TRBD2	TRBJ2-7	NA	CASFTGGPREQYF	TGTGCCAGCTTCACGGGAGGGCCACGCGAGCAGTACTTC
TRBV2	TRBD2	TRBJ2-7	NA	CASSVGGAGGYEQYF	TGTGCCAGCAGTGTCGGCGGGGCGGGAGGCTACGAGCAGTACTTC
TRBV7-9	TRBD2	TRBJ2-2	NA	CASSLRTSGSLGELFF	TGTGCCAGCAGCTTGAGGACTAGCGGGAGCCTCGGGGAGCTGTTTTTT
TRBV28	TRBD1	TRBJ1-5	NA	CASSWMTGSNQPQHF	TGTGCCAGCAGTTGGATGACAGGGAGCAATCAGCCCCAGCATTTT
TRBV10-3	TRBD2	TRBJ2-3	once	CAISFTSGPYTDTQYF	TGTGCCATCAGCTTCACTAGCGGTCCGTACACAGATACGCAGTATTTT
TRBV7-8	NA	TRBJ1-2	NA	CASSQQPLPNYGYTF	TGTGCCAGCAGCCAACAGCCCCTACCTAACTATGGCTACACCTTC